This TCR beta chain was profiled in a study of CD8+ T cells in alopecia areata. This clone has only a few counts. Other DNA sequences in the same sample also yield this CDR3. V lost 6 bases to trimming and J lost 1 base, with 13 bases between them. Per the germline V gene, CDR1 is MNHNS and CDR2 is SASEGT. This CDR3 spans 14 amino acids. Indicated treatment: oral pan-JAK inhibitor, 5-10 mg twice daily. Extracted from the samples, RNA was reverse transcribed into cDNA to serve as the sequencing template. Data came from immunoSEQ multiplex PCR; TCRdb stores just in-frame clones and leaves some out. Counted here are roughly 220,000 clones, roughly two fifths occurring once; the ten biggest clones make up around 0.48%.

The rearrangement uses TRBV6-1 and TRBJ2-7; a possible D gene is TRBD1 (6 bases). The specimen comprised CD4+ T cells sorted from blood, sampled at approximately week 30, from a patient treated with tofacitinib. This clonotype originated in a human donor with alopecia areata. The CDR3 protein is CASSPRTESYEQYF. CDR3 sequence (DNA): TGTGCCAGCAGCCCCAGGACAGAATCCTACGAGCAGTACTTC.